Reported below is one TCR beta chain. The antigen is undetermined. 13 Jbeta primers and 60 Vbeta primers were used for the PCR. The repertoire was sequenced with immunoSEQ multiplex PCR; TCRdb's copy has only in-frame clones and lacks some. The sample carries some 200,000 clones, over 65% recorded once. This specimen belongs to a study of cytomegalovirus exposure and HLA in healthy donors. CDR1 is SGHVS and CDR2 is FNYEAQ in the germline V gene. The CDR3 runs 14 residues. V was cut by 4 bases and J by 6 bases, with 13 bases left in between. Findings and caveats of the study: TCR beta V- and J-gene trimming, according to a later analysis, was linked to a missense DCLRE1C variant. Per published reports, the classifier diagnosed cytomegalovirus status with high specificity and sensitivity. Some V segments, TRBV6-2 and TRBV6-3 among them, were indistinguishable and were therefore excluded.

V usage is TRBV7-6 and J usage is TRBJ1-5, with D possibly being TRBD1 (6 bases). The specimen was PBMCs. The sequence came from a man aged 40-49 years in good health and CMV-seronegative. For the CDR3, the DNA is TGTGCCAGCAGCTCGGGGGAGGGGGGTCAGCCCCAGCATTTT. This encodes CASSSGEGGQPQHF.